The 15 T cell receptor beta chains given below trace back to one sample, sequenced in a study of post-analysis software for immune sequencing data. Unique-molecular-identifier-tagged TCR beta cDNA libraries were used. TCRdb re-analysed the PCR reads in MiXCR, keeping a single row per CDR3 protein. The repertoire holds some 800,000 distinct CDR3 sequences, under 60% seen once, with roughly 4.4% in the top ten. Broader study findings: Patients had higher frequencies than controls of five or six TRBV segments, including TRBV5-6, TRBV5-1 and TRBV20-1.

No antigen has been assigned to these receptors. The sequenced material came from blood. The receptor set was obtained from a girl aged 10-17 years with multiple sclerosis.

The CDR3: CASSHPGGSEVSKEQFF. The CDR3 DNA sequence: TGTGCCAGCAGCCACCCCGGGGGTAGCGAAGTTTCCAAGGAGCAGTTCTTC. The V gene is TRBV7-6, the J gene TRBJ2-1, with D possibly being TRBD2 (6 bases). The CDR3 is made up of 17 amino acids. Trimming pared 5 bases from V and 10 bases from J, leaving 27 bases between. Germline CDR1 reads SGHVS; CDR2 reads FNYEAQ. The variable domain in full, completed from reference TRBV7-6 and TRBJ2-1, reads GAGVSQSPRYKVTKRGQDVALRCDPISGHVSLYWYRQALGQGPEFLTYFNYEAQQDKSGLPNDRFSAERPEGSISTLTIQRTEQRDSAMYRCASSHPGGSEVSKEQFFGPGTRLTVL.

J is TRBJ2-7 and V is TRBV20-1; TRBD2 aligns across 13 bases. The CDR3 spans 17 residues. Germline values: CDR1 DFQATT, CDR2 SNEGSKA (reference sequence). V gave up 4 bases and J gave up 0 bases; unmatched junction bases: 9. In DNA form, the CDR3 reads TGCAGTGCTACCGGGACTAGCGGGACCTCGAGCTCCTACGAGCAGTACTTC. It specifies CSATGTSGTSSSYEQYF.

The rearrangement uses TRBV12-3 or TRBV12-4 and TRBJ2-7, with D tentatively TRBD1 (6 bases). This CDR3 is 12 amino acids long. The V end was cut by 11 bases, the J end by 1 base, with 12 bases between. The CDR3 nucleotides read TGTGCCGTCCGACAGGATTCCTACGAGCAGTACTTC. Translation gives CAVRQDSYEQYF.

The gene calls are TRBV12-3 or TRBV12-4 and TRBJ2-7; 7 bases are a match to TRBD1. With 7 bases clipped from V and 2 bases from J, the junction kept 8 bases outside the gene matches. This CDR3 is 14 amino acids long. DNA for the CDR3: TGTGCCAGCACCATGGGACAGTTCGCCTACGAGCAGTACTTC. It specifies CASTMGQFAYEQYF.

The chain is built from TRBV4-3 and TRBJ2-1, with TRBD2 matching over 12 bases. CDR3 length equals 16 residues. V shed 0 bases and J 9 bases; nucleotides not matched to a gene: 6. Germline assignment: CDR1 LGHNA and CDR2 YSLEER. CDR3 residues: CASSQDALAGGSEQFF. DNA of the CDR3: TGCGCCAGCAGCCAAGATGCCCTAGCGGGAGGGAGTGAGCAGTTCTTC.

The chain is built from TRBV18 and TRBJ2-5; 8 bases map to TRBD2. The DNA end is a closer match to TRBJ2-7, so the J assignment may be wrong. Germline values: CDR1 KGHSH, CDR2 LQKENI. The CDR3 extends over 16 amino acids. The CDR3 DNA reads TGTGCCAGCTCACCACAGACGACTAGCGAAATCCACGAGCAGTACTTC. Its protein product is CASSPQTTSEIHEQYF.

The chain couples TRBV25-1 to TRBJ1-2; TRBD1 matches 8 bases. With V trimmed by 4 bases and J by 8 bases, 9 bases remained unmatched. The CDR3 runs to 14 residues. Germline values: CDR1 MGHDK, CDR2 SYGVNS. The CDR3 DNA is TGTGCCAGCAGTGTGACAGGGGCCGGTTTCGGCTACACCTTC. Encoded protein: CASSVTGAGFGYTF.

CDR3 sequence: CAISESQNYGYTF. CDR3 coding DNA: TGTGCCATCAGTGAATCACAGAACTATGGCTACACCTTC. The chain links TRBV10-3 to TRBJ1-2; no reliable D call. Germline lookup yields CDR1 ENHRY and CDR2 SYGVKD. The CDR3 covers 13 residues. The V and J ends lost 3 bases and 2 bases respectively, with 7 bases between them.

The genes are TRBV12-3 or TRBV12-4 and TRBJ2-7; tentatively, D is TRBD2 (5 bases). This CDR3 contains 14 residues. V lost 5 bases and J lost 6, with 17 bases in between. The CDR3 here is CASSLNHGESEQYF. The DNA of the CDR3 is TGTGCCAGCAGTCTGAATCACGGGGAATCCGAGCAGTACTTC.

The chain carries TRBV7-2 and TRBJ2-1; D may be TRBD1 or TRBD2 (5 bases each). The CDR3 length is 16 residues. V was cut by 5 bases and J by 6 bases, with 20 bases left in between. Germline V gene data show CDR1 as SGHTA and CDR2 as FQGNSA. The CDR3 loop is CASSDDRDPRINEQFF. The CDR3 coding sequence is TGTGCCAGCAGCGACGACCGGGACCCGAGGATCAATGAGCAGTTCTTC.

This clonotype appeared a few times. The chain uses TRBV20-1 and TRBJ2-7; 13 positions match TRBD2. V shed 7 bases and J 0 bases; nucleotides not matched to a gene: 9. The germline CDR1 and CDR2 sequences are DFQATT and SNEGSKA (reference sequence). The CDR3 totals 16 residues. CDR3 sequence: CSVAGTSGASSYEQYF. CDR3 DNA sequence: TGCAGTGTCGCCGGGACTAGCGGGGCATCCTCCTACGAGCAGTACTTC.

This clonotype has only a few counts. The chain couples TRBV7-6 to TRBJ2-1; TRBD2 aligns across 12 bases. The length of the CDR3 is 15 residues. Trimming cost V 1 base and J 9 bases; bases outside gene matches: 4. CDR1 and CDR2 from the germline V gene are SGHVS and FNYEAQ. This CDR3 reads CASSLVTSGSSEQFF. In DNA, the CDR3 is TGTGCCAGCAGCTTAGTGACTAGCGGGAGTTCTGAGCAGTTCTTC.

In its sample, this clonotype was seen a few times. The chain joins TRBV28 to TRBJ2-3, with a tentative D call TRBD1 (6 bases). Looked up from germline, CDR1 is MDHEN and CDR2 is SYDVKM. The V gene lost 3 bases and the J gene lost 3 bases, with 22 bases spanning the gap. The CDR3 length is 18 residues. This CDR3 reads CASSLSIQDSLSTDTQYF. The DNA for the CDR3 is TGTGCCAGCAGTTTGAGTATCCAGGACAGCCTTTCTACAGATACGCAGTATTTT.

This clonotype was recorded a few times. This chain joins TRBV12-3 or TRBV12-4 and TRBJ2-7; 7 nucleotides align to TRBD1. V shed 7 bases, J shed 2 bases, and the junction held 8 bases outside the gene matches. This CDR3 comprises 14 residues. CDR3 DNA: TGTGCCAGCAACCGACAGGGTCGGGCCTACGAGCAGTACTTC. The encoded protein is CASNRQGRAYEQYF.

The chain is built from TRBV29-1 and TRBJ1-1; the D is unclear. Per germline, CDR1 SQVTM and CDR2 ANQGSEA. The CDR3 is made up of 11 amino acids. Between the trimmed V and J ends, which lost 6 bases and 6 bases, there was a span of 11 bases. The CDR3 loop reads CSVRTASEAFF. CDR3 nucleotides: TGCAGCGTGAGGACTGCATCTGAAGCTTTCTTT.